Sequencing of this TCR beta chain was carried out in a study of shared clonotypes between healthy human individuals. Trimming removed 0 bases from V and 8 bases from J, with 12 bases in between. The CDR3 has 14 amino acids. Germline V gene lookup returns CDR1 MNHEY and CDR2 SVGAGI. This clone was observed once. Some clones are missing from TCRdb's copy, which holds only in-frame ones; the method was immunoSEQ multiplex PCR. The sample has roughly 1,100,000 clones, about 77% seen once. Specimen: memory CD4+ T cells sorted from blood. Subset described: CD45RA-negative fraction. The source is a man aged 18 to 30 in good health. V is TRBV6-5 and J is TRBJ2-3; no clear D. The CDR3 DNA reads TGTGCCAGCAGTTACTCGCTAGACGTTACTACGCAGTATTTT. It codes for CASSYSLDVTTQYF.